Described below is a single T cell receptor beta chain sequence and its context. Its specific antigen is unknown. Qualities for individual bases were not recorded, and no much larger clone is one base off. The immunoSEQ Assay, a bias-controlled multiplex PCR, was used to amplify TCRbeta CDR3 regions from genomic DNA. For the original study's pipeline: Nucleated cell counts per sample were estimated from amplification of reference gene primers within the assay. To quantify the absolute abundance of each unique TCRbeta CDR3 rearrangement, sequence reads were collapsed and filtered. Productive Simpson clonality was computed per sample as the square root of Simpson's diversity index over productive rearrangements. TCRdb obtained this table from immuneACCESS and retained in-frame rearrangements with V and J assigned. These tables miss some clones; where compared with another copy, unresolved V genes account for less than half of the shortfall, and the remainder is unexplained. From that table come the V and J calls and clone size; the DNA was used to work out D and trimming. For this sample there are hundreds of thousands of clones; about nine tenths appear just once. Less than 7.5% of the sample goes to the ten largest clones.

The data are from a study of blood T cell repertoires in COVID-19 (dated by TCRdb to the early 2020s). Background for the entire study: The collaborator samples originated in the United States, Italy and Spain and spanned the acute and convalescent phases of COVID-19. The material from the prospective study consisted of cDNA or gDNA derived from T cells, B-cell-depleted T cells, or PBMCs. The dataset comprised deeply sampled blood TCRbeta repertoires from subjects exposed to, actively infected with, or recovered from COVID-19. A freely available public database, intended as a resource for researchers studying the immune response to SARS-CoV-2, is where the repertoires were released. Samples were obtained from the ongoing ImmuneRACE study (first 160 participants) and from some 1,200 subjects provided by 6 global collaborators. A de-identified subject ID, COVID-19 status, age in years and sex were almost always included in the sample metadata. HLA class I and class II types, where available, came from metadata supplied by the sample provider rather than from assay-based typing.

CDR1 and CDR2 were assigned from the germline V gene as SNHLY and FYNNEI. V loses 6 bases of germline sequence and J loses 7 bases, and the interval between the two ends is 22 bases. There are 17 amino acids in the CDR3, from cysteine to phenylalanine inclusive. Left in the record is the CDR3 DNA by itself, 51 bases read in frame from the first base. On the study overall, not on this receptor specifically: Clinical and demographic metadata were provided uncurated, with the amount varying by source and participant.

Another Seattle source contributed samples from volunteer blood donors who had recovered from COVID-19. The collaborating institutions used their own protocols to collect whole blood in K2EDTA tubes. Collaborator samples were shipped for TCRbeta analysis as frozen whole blood, isolated PBMCs, or DNA extracted from either sample type. The V and J genes are TRBV2 and TRBJ1-6; possibly the D gene is TRBD1, per 6 matching bases. Sequenced sample: peripheral blood. The TCR comes from a man between 60 and 75 years old who had recovered from COVID-19. The CDR3 amino acid sequence is: CASSRNSIPGGNSPLHF. The nucleotide sequence is given as TGTGCCAGCAGCCGAAATTCAATCCCGGGGGGCAATTCACCCCTCCACTTT.